This TCR beta chain was recorded in a study of T cell repertoires in cytomegalovirus infection. TCRdb recomputed calls from the reads with MiXCR, one row per CDR3 protein. The table records 65,000 to 95,000 distinct CDR3 sequences, around 3.4% of them present only once. This clonotype was seen many times. This CDR3 comprises 13 residues. Trimming took 7 bases from V and 1 from J, leaving 10 bases between them. The germline V gene has CDR1 MGHDK and CDR2 SYGVNS. The V and J genes are TRBV25-1 and TRBJ1-1; D is unresolved. Sequencing was done on a sample of PBMCs. This receptor was obtained from a human donor in good health (CMV status not recorded). Some clones in this sample may be carry-over from other donors' samples. CDR3 in amino acids: CASKRGGNTEAFF. The CDR3 nucleotides read TGTGCCAGCAAACGAGGAGGGAACACTGAAGCTTTCTTT.